Listed below are T cell receptor beta chains from one sample, sequenced in a study of CD8+ T cells in alopecia areata. The protocol was immunoSEQ multiplex PCR, while the TCRdb copy is restricted to in-frame clones and leaves out a portion. The repertoire holds around 250,000 clones, with roughly two thirds as singletons. The specimen comprised CD4+ T cells sorted from blood, sampled at week 0. The receptors were gathered from a human donor with alopecia areata. The CDR3 runs from the conserved cysteine through the conserved F or W. A D gene is named only where the DNA matches it firmly. Clone size is not always given. Where it is, it says once, few, many or a class for expanded clones.

J: TRBJ2-5
D: .
V: TRBV29-1
size: .
DNA: TGCAGCGTTGTAGGAGAGACCCAGTACTTC
CDR3: CSVVGETQYF

J: TRBJ2-3
D: TRBD2
V: TRBV29-1
size: few
DNA: TGCAGCGCTCTAGCGGGGGAGAGCACAGATACGCAGTATTTT
CDR3: CSALAGESTDTQYF

J: TRBJ2-1
D: .
V: TRBV14
size: few
DNA: TGTGCCAGCAGCCAAGAAGAGGGGGTCCGCAATGAGCAGTTCTTC
CDR3: CASSQEEGVRNEQFF

J: TRBJ2-7
D: .
V: TRBV5-1
size: .
DNA: TGCGCCAGCCAACTGACAGGAAACTACGAGCAGTACTTC
CDR3: CASQLTGNYEQYF

J: TRBJ2-2
D: .
V: TRBV23-1
size: .
DNA: TGCGCCAGCAGTCAACCAACAGGTGGTGACACCGGGGAGCTGTTTTTT
CDR3: CASSQPTGGDTGELFF

J: TRBJ1-2
D: TRBD1
V: TRBV5-1
size: .
DNA: TGCGCCAGCAGCGAGACAGGGCCGAGATCCTACACCTTC
CDR3: CASSETGPRSYTF

J: TRBJ2-5
D: TRBD2
V: TRBV2
size: .
DNA: TGTGCCAGCAGCACCTGGACTAGCGGGACGGAGACCCAGTACTTC
CDR3: CASSTWTSGTETQYF

J: TRBJ1-1
D: .
V: TRBV18
size: .
DNA: TGTGCCAGCTCGGCCCAATGGTCCGGCGGGACTGAAGCTTTCTTT
CDR3: CASSAQWSGGTEAFF

J: TRBJ2-5
D: TRBD2
V: TRBV13
size: .
DNA: TGTGCCAGCAGCCGAGGACTAGCGGGGCAAGAGGGAGAGACCCAGTACTTC
CDR3: CASSRGLAGQEGETQYF

J: TRBJ1-2
D: .
V: TRBV29-1
size: .
DNA: TGCAGCGTTGAAAGGCAGGGAAATGGCTACACCTTC
CDR3: CSVERQGNGYTF